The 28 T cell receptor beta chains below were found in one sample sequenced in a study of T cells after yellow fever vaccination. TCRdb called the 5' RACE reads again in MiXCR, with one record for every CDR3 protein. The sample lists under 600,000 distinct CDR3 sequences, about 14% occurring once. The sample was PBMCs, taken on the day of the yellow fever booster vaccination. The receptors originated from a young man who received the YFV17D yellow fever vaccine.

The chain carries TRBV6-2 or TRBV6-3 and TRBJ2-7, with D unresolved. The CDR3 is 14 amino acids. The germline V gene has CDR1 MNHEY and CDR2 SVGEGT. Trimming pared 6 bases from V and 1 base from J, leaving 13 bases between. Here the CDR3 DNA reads TGTGCCAGCAGCCGGCCCTCTCAGTCCTACGAGCAGTACTTC. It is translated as CASSRPSQSYEQYF.

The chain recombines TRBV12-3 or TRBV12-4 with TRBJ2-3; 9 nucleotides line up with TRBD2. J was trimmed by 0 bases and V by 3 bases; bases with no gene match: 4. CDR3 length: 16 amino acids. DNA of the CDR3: TGTGCCAGCAGTTTGACTAGCGGAGCTAGCACAGATACGCAGTATTTT. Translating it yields CASSLTSGASTDTQYF.

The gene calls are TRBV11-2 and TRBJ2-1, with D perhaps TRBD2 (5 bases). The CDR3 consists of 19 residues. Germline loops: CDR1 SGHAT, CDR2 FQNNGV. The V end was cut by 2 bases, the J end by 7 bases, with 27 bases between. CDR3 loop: CASSLHRYLVAGQLNEQFF. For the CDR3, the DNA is TGTGCCAGCAGCTTACATCGTTATTTAGTGGCGGGTCAACTTAATGAGCAGTTCTTC.

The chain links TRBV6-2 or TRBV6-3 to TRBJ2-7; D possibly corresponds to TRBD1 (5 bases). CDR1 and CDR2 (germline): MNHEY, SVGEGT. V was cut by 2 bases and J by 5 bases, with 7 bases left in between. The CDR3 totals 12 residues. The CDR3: CASSYGAHEQYF. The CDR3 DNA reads TGTGCCAGCAGTTACGGGGCCCACGAGCAGTACTTC.

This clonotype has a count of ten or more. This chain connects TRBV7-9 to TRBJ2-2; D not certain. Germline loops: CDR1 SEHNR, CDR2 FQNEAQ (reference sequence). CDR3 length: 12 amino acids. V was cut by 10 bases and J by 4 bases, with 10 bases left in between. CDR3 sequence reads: CATVFGTGELFF. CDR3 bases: TGTGCCACCGTTTTTGGCACCGGGGAGCTGTTTTTT.

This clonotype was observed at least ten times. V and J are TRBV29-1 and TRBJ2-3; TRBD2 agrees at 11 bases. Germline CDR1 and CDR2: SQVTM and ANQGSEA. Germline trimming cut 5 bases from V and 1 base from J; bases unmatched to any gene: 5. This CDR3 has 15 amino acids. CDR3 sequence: CSVSGTSGGTDTQYF. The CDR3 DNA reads TGCAGCGTTTCCGGGACTAGCGGAGGCACAGATACGCAGTATTTT.

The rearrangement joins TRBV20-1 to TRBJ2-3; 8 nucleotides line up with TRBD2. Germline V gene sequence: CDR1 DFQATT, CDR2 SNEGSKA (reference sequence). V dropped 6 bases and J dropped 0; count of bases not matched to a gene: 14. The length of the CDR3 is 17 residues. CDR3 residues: CSAIGEGSGISTDTQYF. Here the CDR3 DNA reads TGCAGTGCAATAGGGGAGGGTAGCGGGATCAGCACAGATACGCAGTATTTT.

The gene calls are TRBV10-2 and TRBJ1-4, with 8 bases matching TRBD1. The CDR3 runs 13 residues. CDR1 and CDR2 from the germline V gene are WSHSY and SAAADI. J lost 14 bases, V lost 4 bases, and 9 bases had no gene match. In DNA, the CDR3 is TGCGCCAGCAGTGTCTCGGACAGGGCGCACCTGTTTTTT. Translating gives CASSVSDRAHLFF.

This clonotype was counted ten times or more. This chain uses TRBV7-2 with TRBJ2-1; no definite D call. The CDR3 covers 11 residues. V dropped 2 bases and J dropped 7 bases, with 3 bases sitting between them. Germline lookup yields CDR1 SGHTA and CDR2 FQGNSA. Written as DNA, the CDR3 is TGTGCCAGCAGCTTAATGAATGAGCAGTTCTTC. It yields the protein CASSLMNEQFF.

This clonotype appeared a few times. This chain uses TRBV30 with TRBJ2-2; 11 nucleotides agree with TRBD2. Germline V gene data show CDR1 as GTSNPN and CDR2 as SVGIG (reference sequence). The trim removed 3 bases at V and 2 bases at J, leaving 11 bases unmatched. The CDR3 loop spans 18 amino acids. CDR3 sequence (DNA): TGTGCCTGGAGCGCCTGGGGAACTAGCGGGAGTAACACCGGGGAGCTGTTTTTT. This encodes CAWSAWGTSGSNTGELFF.

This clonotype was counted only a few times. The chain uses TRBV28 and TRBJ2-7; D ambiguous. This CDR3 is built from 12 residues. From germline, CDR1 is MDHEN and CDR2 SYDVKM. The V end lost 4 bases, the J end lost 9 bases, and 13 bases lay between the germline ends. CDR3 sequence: CASSSPRRGQYF. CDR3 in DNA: TGTGCCAGCAGTTCGCCCAGACGCGGGCAGTACTTC.

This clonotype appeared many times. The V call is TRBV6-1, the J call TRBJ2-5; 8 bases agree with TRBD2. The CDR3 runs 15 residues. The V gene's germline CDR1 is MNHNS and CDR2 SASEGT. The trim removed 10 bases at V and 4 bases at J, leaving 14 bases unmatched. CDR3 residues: CATGLGGRKGETQYF. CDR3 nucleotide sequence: TGTGCCACCGGCTTGGGCGGGAGGAAGGGAGAGACCCAGTACTTC.

The CDR3 nucleotides read TGCGCCAGTATGACTAGCGGGACTCAAGAGACCCAGTACTTC. This codes for CASMTSGTQETQYF. The chain combines TRBV5-1 with TRBJ2-5, with TRBD2 matching 11 bases. CDR1 is SGHRS and CDR2 is YFSETQ in the germline V gene. Unmatched junction bases numbered 5, after V lost 8 bases and J lost 2 bases. This CDR3 contains 14 residues.

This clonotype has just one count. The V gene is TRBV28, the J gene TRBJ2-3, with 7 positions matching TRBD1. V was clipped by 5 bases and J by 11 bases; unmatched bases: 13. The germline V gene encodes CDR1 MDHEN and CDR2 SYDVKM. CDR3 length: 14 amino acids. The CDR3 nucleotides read TGTGCCAGCAGTAACACGCCGCAGGGGGTCTTGCAGTATTTT. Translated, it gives CASSNTPQGVLQYF.

The chain's CDR3 is CASSLVGVTFGEQYF. DNA of the CDR3: TGTGCCAGCAGCTTAGTTGGGGTAACCTTTGGGGAGCAGTACTTC. The rearrangement uses TRBV7-9 and TRBJ2-7; D not certain. This CDR3 is built from 15 residues. V dropped 1 base and J dropped 7 bases, with 17 bases sitting between them. Germline assignment: CDR1 SEHNR and CDR2 FQNEAQ (reference sequence).

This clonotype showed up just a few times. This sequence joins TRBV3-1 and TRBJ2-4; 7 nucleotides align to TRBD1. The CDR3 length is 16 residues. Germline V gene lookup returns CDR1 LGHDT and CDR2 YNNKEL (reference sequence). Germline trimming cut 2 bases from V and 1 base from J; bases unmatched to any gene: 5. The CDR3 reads CASSQTGVDAKNIQYF. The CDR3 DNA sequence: TGTGCCAGCAGCCAAACAGGGGTCGATGCCAAAAACATTCAGTACTTC.

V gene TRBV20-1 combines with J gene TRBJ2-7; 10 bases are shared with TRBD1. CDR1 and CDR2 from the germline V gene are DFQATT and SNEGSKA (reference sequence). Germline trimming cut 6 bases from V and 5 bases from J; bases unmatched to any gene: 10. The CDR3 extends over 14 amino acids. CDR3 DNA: TGCAGTGCACCAGGGGACAGGGGTTTCCACGAGCAGTACTTC. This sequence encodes CSAPGDRGFHEQYF.

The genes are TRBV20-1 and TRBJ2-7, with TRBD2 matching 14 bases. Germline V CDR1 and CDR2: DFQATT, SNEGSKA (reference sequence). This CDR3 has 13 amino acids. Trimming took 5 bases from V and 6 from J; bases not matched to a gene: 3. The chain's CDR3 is CSAWTSGRSEQYF. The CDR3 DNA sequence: TGCAGTGCTTGGACTAGCGGGAGGTCCGAGCAGTACTTC.

The CDR3 here is CASSGRGRTSRPSYEQYF. The CDR3 nucleotides read TGCGCCAGCAGTGGGCGCGGCAGGACAAGCCGGCCCTCCTACGAGCAGTACTTC. The chain links TRBV10-2 to TRBJ2-7, with TRBD1 as a possible D gene (5 bases). V lost 4 bases to trimming and J lost 0 bases, with 22 bases between them. Germline V gives CDR1 WSHSY, CDR2 SAAADI. The CDR3 covers 18 residues.

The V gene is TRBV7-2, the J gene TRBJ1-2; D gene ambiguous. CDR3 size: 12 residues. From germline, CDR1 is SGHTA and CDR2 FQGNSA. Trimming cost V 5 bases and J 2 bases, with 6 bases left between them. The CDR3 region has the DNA TGTGCCAGCAGCCTAATCAACTATGGCTACACCTTC. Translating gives CASSLINYGYTF.

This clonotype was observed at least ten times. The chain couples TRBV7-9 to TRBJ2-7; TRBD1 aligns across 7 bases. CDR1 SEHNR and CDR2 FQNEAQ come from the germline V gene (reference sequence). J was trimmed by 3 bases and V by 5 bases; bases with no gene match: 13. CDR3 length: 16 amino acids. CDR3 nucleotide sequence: TGTGCCAGCAGCCCGTTCCCCGGGACAGTTAACTACGAGCAGTACTTC. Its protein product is CASSPFPGTVNYEQYF.

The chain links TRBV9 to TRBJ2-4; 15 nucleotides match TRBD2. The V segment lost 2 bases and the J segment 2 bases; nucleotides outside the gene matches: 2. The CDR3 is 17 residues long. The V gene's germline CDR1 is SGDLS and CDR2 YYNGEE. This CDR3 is CASSVGLAGGPKNIQYF. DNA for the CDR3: TGTGCCAGCAGCGTCGGACTAGCGGGAGGGCCCAAAAACATTCAGTACTTC.

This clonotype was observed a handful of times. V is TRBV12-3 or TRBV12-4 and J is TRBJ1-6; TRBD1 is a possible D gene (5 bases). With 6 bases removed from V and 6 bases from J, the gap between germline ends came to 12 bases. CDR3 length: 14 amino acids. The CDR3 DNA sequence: TGTGCCAGCAGCCAGGGACTTGTTAATTCACCCCTCCACTTT. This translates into CASSQGLVNSPLHF.

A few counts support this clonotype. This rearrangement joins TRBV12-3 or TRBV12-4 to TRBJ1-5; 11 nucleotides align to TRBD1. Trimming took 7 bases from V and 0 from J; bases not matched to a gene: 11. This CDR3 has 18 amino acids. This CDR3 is CASTSGTGGQYSNQPQHF. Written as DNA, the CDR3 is TGTGCCAGCACTTCCGGGACAGGGGGACAATATAGCAATCAGCCCCAGCATTTT.

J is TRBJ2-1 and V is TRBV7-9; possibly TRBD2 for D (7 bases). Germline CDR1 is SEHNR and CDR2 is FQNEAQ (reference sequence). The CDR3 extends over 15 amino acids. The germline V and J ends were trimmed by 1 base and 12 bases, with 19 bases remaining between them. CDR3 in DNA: TGTGCCAGCAGCTTAGAGGGGGGGGGTTTAACTCGGCAGTTCTTC. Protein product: CASSLEGGGLTRQFF.

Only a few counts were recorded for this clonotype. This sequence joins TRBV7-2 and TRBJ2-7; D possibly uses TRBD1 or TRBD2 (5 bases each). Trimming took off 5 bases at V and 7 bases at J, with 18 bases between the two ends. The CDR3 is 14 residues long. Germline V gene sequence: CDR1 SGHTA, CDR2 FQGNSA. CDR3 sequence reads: CASSPRGGWGEQYF. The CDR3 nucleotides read TGTGCCAGCAGCCCCCGTGGAGGTTGGGGGGAGCAGTACTTC.

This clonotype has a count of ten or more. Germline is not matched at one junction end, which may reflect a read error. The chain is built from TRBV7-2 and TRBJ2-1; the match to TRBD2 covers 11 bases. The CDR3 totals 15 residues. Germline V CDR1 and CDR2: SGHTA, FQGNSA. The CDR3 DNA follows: TGTGCCAGCAGATTAGCGGGAGGGGGGAGGAATGAGCAGTTCTTC. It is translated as CASRLAGGGRNEQFF.

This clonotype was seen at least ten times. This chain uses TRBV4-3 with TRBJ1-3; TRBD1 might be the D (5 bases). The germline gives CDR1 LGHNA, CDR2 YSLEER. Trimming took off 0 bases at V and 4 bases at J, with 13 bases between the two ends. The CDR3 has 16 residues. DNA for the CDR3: TGCGCCAGCAGCCAAGAGCCAGAGGGGACGGGAAACACCATATATTTT. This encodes CASSQEPEGTGNTIYF.